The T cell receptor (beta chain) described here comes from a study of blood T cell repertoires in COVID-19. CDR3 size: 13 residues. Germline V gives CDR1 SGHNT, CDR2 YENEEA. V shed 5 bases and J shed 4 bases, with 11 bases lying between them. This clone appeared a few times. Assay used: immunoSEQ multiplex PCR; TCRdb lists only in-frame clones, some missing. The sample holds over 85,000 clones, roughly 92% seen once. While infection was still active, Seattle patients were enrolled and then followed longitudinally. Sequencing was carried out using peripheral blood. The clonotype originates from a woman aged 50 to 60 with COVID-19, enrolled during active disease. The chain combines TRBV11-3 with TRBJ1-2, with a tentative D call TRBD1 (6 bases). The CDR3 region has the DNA TGTGCCAGCAGCCTGGGACATTTCTATGGCTACACCTTC. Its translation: CASSLGHFYGYTF.